Below are 30 T cell receptor beta chains sequenced from a single sample in a study of shared clonotypes between healthy human individuals. The naive CD8 population came from CD45RO-negative cells selected for CCR7, without terminally differentiated effector memory CD45RA+ cells. Profiled with immunoSEQ multiplex PCR; TCRdb holds only in-frame clones, not every one. The table includes 2 million to 2.5 million clones, 90% to 95% detected once. Sequencing was performed on naive CD8+ T cells from PBMCs. These receptors came from a young man in good health. Some clones in this sample may be carry-over from other donors' samples.

The rearrangement links TRBV4-1 to TRBJ2-5; D possibly matches TRBD1 or TRBD2 (6 bases each). The CDR3 sequence is 18 residues long. Germline CDR1 and CDR2: MGHRA and YSYEKL. V was cut by 3 bases and J by 2 bases, with 22 bases left in between. The CDR3 region is CASSHPRGAYRPQETQYF. CDR3 DNA: TGCGCCAGCAGCCACCCGAGGGGGGCGTACCGCCCTCAAGAGACCCAGTACTTC.

The CDR3 region has the DNA TGTGCCAGCAGTTTAAGGTTGTCAGGCAGCCGCCAATTTGAAGCTTTCTTT. Its translation is CASSLRLSGSRQFEAFF. The chain employs TRBV27 and TRBJ1-1, with D unclear. The V end was cut by 2 bases, the J end by 7 bases, with 23 bases between. CDR3 length: 17 residues. Germline V CDR1 and CDR2: MNHEY, SMNVEV (reference sequence).

This clone appeared a single time. The chain uses TRBV9 and TRBJ2-7; D not certain. CDR3 length: 14 amino acids. The germline CDR1 and CDR2 sequences are SGDLS and YYNGEE. V lost 4 bases and J lost 1, with 12 bases in between. The CDR3 region has the DNA TGTGCCAGCAGCCAAACGACACGATCCTACGAGCAGTACTTC. Its protein is CASSQTTRSYEQYF.

The CDR3 bases are TGTGCCAGCAGTTCTCCAGACAGGGGCCATGGCTACACCTTC. Its translation is CASSSPDRGHGYTF. This chain uses TRBV27 with TRBJ1-2, with 8 bases that match TRBD1. CDR3 size: 14 residues. V shed 4 bases, J shed 6 bases, and the junction held 7 bases outside the gene matches. Germline V lookup: CDR1 MNHEY, CDR2 SMNVEV (reference sequence).

Comments on this clone: Other DNA sequences in this sample translate to the same CDR3. The V and J genes are TRBV7-9 and TRBJ2-5; tentative D call: TRBD2 (5 bases). The CDR3 consists of 12 residues. V lost 4 bases and J 5 bases, leaving 8 bases between the germline ends. CDR1 and CDR2 from the germline V gene are SEHNR and FQNEAQ (reference sequence). The CDR3 here is CASSSRRETQYF. The CDR3 DNA follows: TGTGCCAGCAGCTCCCGGAGGGAGACCCAGTACTTC. Filled out from reference TRBV7-9 and TRBJ2-5, the complete variable domain reads DTGVSQNPRHKITKRGQNVTFRCDPISEHNRLYWYRQTLGQGPEFLTYFQNEAQLEKSRLLSDRFSAERPKGSFSTLEIQRTEQGDSAMYLCASSSRRETQYFGPGTRLLVL.

The J gene is TRBJ2-7, the V gene TRBV5-1; no clear D. The V end lost 1 base, the J end lost 1 base, and 6 bases lay between the germline ends. The CDR3 consists of 13 residues. Germline CDR1 SGHRS, CDR2 YFSETQ. CDR3 sequence reads: CASSLPPSYEQYF. CDR3 DNA: TGCGCCAGCAGCTTGCCGCCGTCCTACGAGCAGTACTTC. Combining the CDR3 with reference TRBV5-1 and TRBJ2-7 gives the whole variable domain KAGVTQTPRYLIKTRGQQVTLSCSPISGHRSVSWYQQTPGQGLQFLFEYFSETQRNKGNFPGRFSGRQFSNSRSEMNVSTLELGDSALYLCASSLPPSYEQYFGPGTRLTVT.

This rearrangement joins TRBV9 to TRBJ2-7, with TRBD1 matching 8 bases. Per germline, CDR1 SGDLS and CDR2 YYNGEE. The ends lost 9 bases at V and 6 bases at J; junction bases unmatched: 11. This CDR3 has 13 amino acids. CDR3 sequence reads: CAKICQGAVEQYF. The CDR3 coding sequence is TGTGCCAAGATATGTCAGGGGGCTGTCGAGCAGTACTTC.

The V call is TRBV9, the J call TRBJ1-2; possible D gene TRBD1, 6 bases. This CDR3 spans 16 amino acids. V dropped 0 bases and J dropped 2 bases, with 14 bases sitting between them. Germline loops: CDR1 SGDLS, CDR2 YYNGEE. Here the CDR3 DNA reads TGTGCCAGCAGCGTAGCTCGAGACAGGACAAACTATGGCTACACCTTC. This sequence encodes CASSVARDRTNYGYTF.

V gene TRBV9 combines with J gene TRBJ2-1; the D call may be TRBD1 or TRBD2 (5 bases each). The germline V gene has CDR1 SGDLS and CDR2 YYNGEE. CDR3 length: 12 amino acids. V was shortened by 3 bases and J by 13 bases, with 14 bases between the two germline ends. The CDR3 DNA follows: TGTGCCAGCAGCGCCCGAGCAGGGACCCAGTTCTTC. Residues: CASSARAGTQFF.

The gene calls are TRBV10-3 and TRBJ1-5; unclear D gene. CDR3 size: 15 residues. Per the germline V gene, CDR1 is ENHRY and CDR2 is SYGVKD. Trimming removed 6 bases at V and 0 bases at J, with 12 bases between. CDR3 in amino acids: CAISRGSPSNQPQHF. DNA for the CDR3: TGTGCCATCAGCCGCGGGTCCCCTAGCAATCAGCCCCAGCATTTT.

The chain employs TRBV2 and TRBJ2-2; unclear D gene. The CDR3 has 14 residues. The germline V and J ends were trimmed by 7 bases and 0 bases, with 9 bases remaining between them. Germline V gives CDR1 SNHLY, CDR2 FYNNEI. CDR3 sequence (DNA): TGTGCCAGCAACGTGCTCCCGAACACCGGGGAGCTGTTTTTT. Encoded protein: CASNVLPNTGELFF.

This clone was seen once. This sample also contains other DNA sequences that code for the same CDR3. The chain links TRBV11-2 to TRBJ2-1, with D possibly matching TRBD2 (6 bases). The CDR3 consists of 11 residues. V lost 6 bases and J 6 bases, leaving 6 bases between the germline ends. The germline V gene has CDR1 SGHAT and CDR2 FQNNGV. The CDR3 reads CASRGGNEQFF. CDR3 DNA: TGTGCCAGCAGGGGGGGCAATGAGCAGTTCTTC.

The chain couples TRBV7-3 to TRBJ2-1; 14 bases agree with TRBD2. After removal of 7 bases from V and 6 bases from J, the junction contained 5 bases not matched to a gene. Germline loops: CDR1 SGHTA, CDR2 FQGTGA. The CDR3 is 15 amino acids. The CDR3 sequence is CASTVGTSGSNEQFF. The DNA of the CDR3 is TGTGCCAGCACTGTCGGGACTAGCGGGAGCAATGAGCAGTTCTTC. The whole variable domain, remainder taken from reference TRBV7-3 and TRBJ2-1, is GAGVSQTPSNKVTEKGKYVELRCDPISGHTALYWYRQSLGQGPEFLIYFQGTGAADDSGLPNDRFFAVRPEGSVSTLKIQRTERGDSAVYLCASTVGTSGSNEQFFGPGTRLTVL.

The chain recombines TRBV5-6 with TRBJ1-1; TRBD1 might be the D (6 bases). The CDR3 runs to 15 residues. CDR1 and CDR2 (germline): SGHDT, YYEEEE. V was cut by 4 bases and J by 3 bases, with 16 bases left in between. The CDR3 DNA sequence: TGTGCCAGCAGCGGGAACAGGGAGGCGGACACTGAAGCTTTCTTT. This translates into CASSGNREADTEAFF.

The chain recombines TRBV4-1 with TRBJ1-3, with 7 bases matching TRBD1. The junction had 6 bases not matched to a gene; V was cut back by 0 bases and J by 1 base. The CDR3 has 17 amino acids. CDR1 and CDR2 from the germline V gene are MGHRA and YSYEKL. DNA for the CDR3: TGCGCCAGCAGCCAAGATCTTGTCAGGGGGTCTGGAAACACCATATATTTT. Translating gives CASSQDLVRGSGNTIYF.

The chain joins TRBV7-2 to TRBJ1-3, with D possibly matching TRBD1 (6 bases). The CDR3 is 16 residues long. V was trimmed by 5 bases and J by 2 bases, leaving 16 bases between them. Germline V gives CDR1 SGHTA, CDR2 FQGNSA. CDR3 loop: CASSPPRGRPGNTIYF. DNA for the CDR3: TGTGCCAGCAGCCCCCCCCGGGGGCGTCCTGGAAACACCATATATTTT.

The V gene is TRBV11-2, the J gene TRBJ2-2; D uncertain. The ends were cut back, 1 base at V and 8 bases at J, with 11 bases in the middle. CDR1 and CDR2 (germline): SGHAT, FQNNGV. The CDR3 runs to 14 residues. CDR3 bases: TGTGCCAGCAGCTTAGTGGGCCTTCGGGGGGAGCTGTTTTTT. It yields the protein CASSLVGLRGELFF. Looking up the rest from reference TRBV11-2 and TRBJ2-2 gives the full variable domain: EAGVAQSPRYKIIEKRQSVAFWCNPISGHATLYWYQQILGQGPKLLIQFQNNGVVDDSQLPKDRFSAERLKGVDSTLKIQPAKLEDSAVYLCASSLVGLRGELFFGEGSRLTVL.

The chain recombines TRBV6-1 with TRBJ2-7, with D possibly matching TRBD1 (6 bases). CDR1 and CDR2 from the germline V gene are MNHNS and SASEGT. The V and J ends lost 5 bases and 0 bases respectively, with 8 bases between them. The CDR3 runs to 13 residues. In nucleotides, the CDR3 is TGTGCCAGCAGTACAGGGACCTCCTACGAGCAGTACTTC. Translated, it gives CASSTGTSYEQYF.

As regards this clone: Other nucleotide sequences in the sample specify the same CDR3. The chain recombines TRBV6-5 with TRBJ2-7; TRBD2 agrees at 8 bases. V shed 6 bases, J shed 0 bases, and the junction held 1 base outside the gene matches. The CDR3 runs 13 residues. Germline V CDR1 and CDR2: MNHEY, SVGAGI. CDR3 bases: TGTGCCAGCAGGAGCGGGAGCTCCTACGAGCAGTACTTC. Its translation is CASRSGSSYEQYF.

The chain has TRBV6-5 and TRBJ2-7; D ambiguous. CDR3 length equals 14 residues. Trimming left V 2 bases short and J 5 bases short, with 13 bases between. Germline V gene lookup returns CDR1 MNHEY and CDR2 SVGAGI. CDR3 DNA sequence: TGTGCCAGCAGTTACAGCCTCTGGGCGGACGAGCAGTACTTC. Encoded protein: CASSYSLWADEQYF.

The chain carries TRBV11-2 and TRBJ2-7; D ambiguous. V shed 5 bases and J shed 9 bases, with 11 bases lying between them. The length of the CDR3 is 11 residues. The germline gives CDR1 SGHAT, CDR2 FQNNGV. The DNA for the CDR3 is TGTGCCAGCAGCCACCCCCCCGGGCAGTACTTC. It translates to CASSHPPGQYF.

The J gene is TRBJ2-5, the V gene TRBV2; D unclear. The CDR3 contains 14 residues. V was clipped by 3 bases and J by 1 base, with 9 bases between them. Germline lookup yields CDR1 SNHLY and CDR2 FYNNEI. The CDR3, as DNA: TGTGCCAGCAGTGAGGGTCGCAGCCAAGAGACCCAGTACTTC. Translated: CASSEGRSQETQYF.

This chain links TRBV29-1 with TRBJ2-1, with D maybe TRBD1 (6 bases). V was pared by 0 bases and J by 0 bases, with 12 bases between. Germline values: CDR1 SQVTM, CDR2 ANQGSEA. This CDR3 comprises 16 residues. CDR3 bases: TGCAGCGTTGAAGATAGGGGGTTTCGCTCCTACAATGAGCAGTTCTTC. Its protein is CSVEDRGFRSYNEQFF.

The chain employs TRBV9 and TRBJ2-1; TRBD2 agrees at 8 bases. Germline values: CDR1 SGDLS, CDR2 YYNGEE. The CDR3 is 16 amino acids. V gave up 3 bases and J gave up 4 bases; unmatched junction bases: 9. The CDR3 DNA reads TGTGCCAGCAGCGCCACTAGCGGAGGGCGTTACAATGAGCAGTTCTTC. It yields the protein CASSATSGGRYNEQFF.

The chain combines TRBV6-5 with TRBJ2-7; 7 bases align to TRBD1. V lost 2 bases and J lost 2; bases outside the gene matches: 9. The CDR3 spans 16 residues. CDR1 is MNHEY, CDR2 SVGAGI, per germline. CDR3 region: CASSYAPTGIPYEQYF. CDR3 DNA sequence: TGTGCCAGCAGTTACGCCCCGACAGGGATCCCCTACGAGCAGTACTTC.

The chain joins TRBV15 to TRBJ2-2; TRBD1 aligns across 7 bases. V dropped 5 bases and J dropped 1; count of bases not matched to a gene: 4. Germline V gene sequence: CDR1 LNHNV, CDR2 YYDKDF (reference sequence). CDR3 length: 15 residues. DNA of the CDR3: TGTGCCACCAGCGACCGGACAGGGAACACCGGGGAGCTGTTTTTT. Amino acid sequence: CATSDRTGNTGELFF.

The chain has TRBV5-1 and TRBJ1-1; the D is unclear. The ends were cut back, 4 bases at V and 0 bases at J, with 13 bases in the middle. Germline CDR1 and CDR2: SGHRS and YFSETQ. CDR3 length: 15 amino acids. The CDR3 DNA reads TGCGCCAGCAGCGGCCCCGACCGAATGAACACTGAAGCTTTCTTT. It codes for CASSGPDRMNTEAFF.

The CDR3 region is CASSLDLAGVHEQYF. In nucleotides, the CDR3 is TGTGCCAGCAGCTTGGATTTGGCGGGAGTCCACGAGCAGTACTTC. V is TRBV5-6 and J is TRBJ2-7, with 7 positions matching TRBD2. Losses at the gene ends were 0 bases for V and 5 bases for J; bases not matched to a gene: 8. The CDR3 is 15 residues long. CDR1 SGHDT and CDR2 YYEEEE come from the germline V gene.

This clone was found a few times. The J gene is TRBJ2-1, the V gene TRBV7-9; D is undetermined. The CDR3 is 13 amino acids. Trimming cost V 4 bases and J 8 bases, with 12 bases left between them. The V gene's germline CDR1 is SEHNR and CDR2 FQNEAQ (reference sequence). The CDR3 DNA follows: TGTGCCAGCAGCTCTCCCGCTCGGGATGAGCAGTTCTTC. Amino acids: CASSSPARDEQFF.

Points on this clone: The sample has other DNA sequences that encode this CDR3 too. The rearrangement joins TRBV29-1 to TRBJ2-5; no firm D call. Germline-derived CDR1 and CDR2 are SQVTM and ANQGSEA. The CDR3 spans 10 residues. Trimming removed 6 bases from V and 5 bases from J, with 7 bases in between. This chain's CDR3 is CSVVGETQYF. CDR3 coding DNA: TGCAGCGTCGTGGGGGAGACCCAGTACTTC.